This T cell receptor (beta chain) was profiled in a study of T cells after yellow fever vaccination. At the level of the study: With SMART-Seq v4 Ultra Low Input, the fractions containing low cell numbers were prepared.

The authors made TCR cDNA by 5'RACE template switching, adding a universal primer site and UMIs. One entry per CDR3 protein results from TCRdb running MiXCR on the 5' RACE reads. The profile shows 500,000 to 650,000 distinct CDR3 sequences, 12% of them singletons. V was clipped by 7 bases and J by 8 bases; unmatched bases: 14. CDR1 and CDR2 from the germline V gene are SGHNT and YENEEA. The length of the CDR3 is 15 residues. This clonotype was seen more than once but under ten times. What it recognizes is unknown. Study-wide results and limits: The study re-detected most primary-vaccination clones after the booster (96% CD4, around 89% CD8). Bulk-population clonotypes that are abundant could appear as contaminants in FACS-sorted repertoires.

The V call is TRBV11-3, the J call TRBJ2-1, with 7 bases matching TRBD2. This TCR derives from a man aged 25 to 45 who received the YFV17D yellow fever vaccine. The sample here was PBMCs, taken on the day of the yellow fever booster vaccination. The CDR3 nucleotides are TGTGCCAGCAAGATGGGAGGGTTCGTGGATGATGAGCAGTTCTTC. Protein: CASKMGGFVDDEQFF.